The TCR beta chain under discussion was sequenced for a study of blood T cell repertoires in COVID-19. The wider study: Collection of acute and convalescent COVID-19 samples took place in the United States, Italy and Spain. Sources were T cells, B-cell-depleted T cells, or PBMCs; the material itself was cDNA or gDNA.

Trimming removed 2 bases at V and 2 bases at J, with 10 bases between. This CDR3 has 13 amino acids. Per the germline V gene, CDR1 is SQVTM and CDR2 is ANQGSEA. In the original workflow: The authors estimated nucleated cell counts from reference gene primer amplification. Generated by immunoSEQ multiplex PCR, the TCRdb table keeps only in-frame clones and is missing some. D and trimming come from the DNA, and the V and J calls and clone size come from that table. The sample includes over 65,000 clones, 70% to 90% seen only once; the top ten take less than 15%. The table lists this clone with a count of one.

Sequencing input: peripheral blood. The J gene is TRBJ2-7, the V gene TRBV29-1; D is perhaps TRBD1 (5 bases). The clonotype originates from a human donor in a cohort sampled during active COVID-19. Here the CDR3 reads CSVELQATYEQYF. The CDR3 nucleotides read TGCAGCGTTGAACTACAGGCTACCTACGAGCAGTACTTC.